This is a list of T cell receptor beta chains from one sample in a study of T cells after somatic rescue of genetic block. Assay: immunoSEQ multiplex PCR; the TCRdb copy retains only in-frame clones and omits some. Of roughly 11,000 clones listed, approximately 81% are singletons. The sample taken for sequencing was peripheral blood mononuclear cells (PBMCs). The receptors here all came from a boy younger than 18. Each CDR3 is given with its conserved first and last residue. Fields, in order: J gene, V gene, D gene, clone size, CDR3 DNA, CDR3 protein. The D gene is left open where the match is weak. Size values are once, few and many counts, or a class for expanded clones, and some rows have none.

>TRBJ2-5|TRBV28|.|once
TGTGCCAGCAGTTTATCGGCAGGGGTAGCAGAGACCCAGTACTTC
CASSLSAGVAETQYF
>TRBJ2-2|TRBV7-2|.|.
TGTGCCAGCAGCTTAGAGGTCACTAACACCGGGGAGCTGTTTTTT
CASSLEVTNTGELFF
>TRBJ1-1|TRBV6-1|.|.
TGTGCCAGCAATCAAGGAATGAACACTGAAGCTTTCTTT
CASNQGMNTEAFF
>TRBJ2-1|TRBV11-1|TRBD1|once
TGTGCCAGCAGCTTACTACAGGGGGCCAATGAGCAGTTCTTC
CASSLLQGANEQFF
>TRBJ2-3|TRBV7-3|TRBD2|few
TGTGCCAGCAGCATTAGCGGGGGCACAGATACGCAGTATTTT
CASSISGGTDTQYF
>TRBJ2-1|TRBV28|.|once
TGTGCCAGCAGTTACGGGGTTGGCGGGGTAGACAATGAGCAGTTCTTC
CASSYGVGGVDNEQFF
>TRBJ1-1|TRBV15|.|few
TGTGCCACCAGCCTCGGGGACATCAACACTGAAGCTTTCTTT
CATSLGDINTEAFF
>TRBJ1-1|TRBV11-3|.|.
TGTGCCAGCAGCTTAGATCCTAGCCGACGGGCTGAAGCTTTCTTT
CASSLDPSRRAEAFF
>TRBJ2-3|TRBV14|.|.
TGTGCCAGCAGCAAGGGGGGGCCGATCACAGATACGCAGTATTTT
CASSKGGPITDTQYF
>TRBJ2-1|TRBV15|TRBD2|.
TGTGCCACCAGCAGAGATTGGGCTAGCGGGAGTAGGTCCTACAATGAGCAGTTCTTC
CATSRDWASGSRSYNEQFF
>TRBJ2-3|TRBV10-2|.|.
TGCGCCAGCACCCTTTGGTCGGGGGATACGCAGTATTTT
CASTLWSGDTQYF
>TRBJ2-5|TRBV18|TRBD2|.
TGTGCCAGCTCACCCCGGACCCCGGGACTAGCGTCCGCCCCGGAGACCCAGTACTTC
CASSPRTPGLASAPETQYF
>TRBJ2-5|TRBV11-3|TRBD2|few
TGTGCCAGCAGCTCCTCCCTAGCGGGAGGGATAGAGACCCAGTACTTC
CASSSSLAGGIETQYF
>TRBJ2-7|TRBV5-1|TRBD2|.
TGCGCCAGCTCCTTTGAGGCTAGCGGGAGGAGGGAGCAGTACTTC
CASSFEASGRREQYF
>TRBJ1-1|TRBV5-6|.|.
TGTGCCAGCAGCTTCGAATGGGGGAAGAACACTGAAGCTTTCTTT
CASSFEWGKNTEAFF
>TRBJ2-6|TRBV18|.|once
TGTGCCAGCTCACCGACAGGACGGTCTGGGGCCAACGTCCTGACTTTC
CASSPTGRSGANVLTF
>TRBJ2-7|TRBV7-9|TRBD1|.
TGTGCCAGCAGCGGGCCTCAGGGGGCCTTCTACGAGCAGTACTTC
CASSGPQGAFYEQYF
>TRBJ2-2|TRBV7-6|.|.
TGTGCCAGCAGCCCTGTCGGCCCGAGCGGGGAGCTGTTTTTT
CASSPVGPSGELFF
>TRBJ2-3|TRBV6-6|.|.
TGTGCCAGCAGTCTCCTCATGGCAGATACGCAGTATTTT
CASSLLMADTQYF
>TRBJ2-7|TRBV7-2|.|.
TGTGCCAGCAGCCTGACCTCCTACGAGCAGTACTTC
CASSLTSYEQYF
>TRBJ2-3|TRBV4-3|.|.
TGCGCCAGCAGCCAAGATCAATCAGCACATACGCAGTATTTT
CASSQDQSAHTQYF
>TRBJ1-5|TRBV28|.|.
TGTGCCAGCCGCTTTCGGGGCGCCCTTCAGCCCCAGCATTTT
CASRFRGALQPQHF
>TRBJ1-5|TRBV7-2|TRBD1|.
TGTGCCAGCAGCTTAAACCCCCGATCGACAGGGACGAAGCCCCAGCATTTT
CASSLNPRSTGTKPQHF
>TRBJ1-1|TRBV11-2|.|.
TGTGCCAGCAGCTTTAGGGGGGGGAACACTGAAGCTTTCTTT
CASSFRGGNTEAFF